A selection of T cell receptor beta chains follows, all from one sample in a study of OX40 agonist ivuxolimab in advanced cancers. Data came from immunoSEQ multiplex PCR; TCRdb stores just in-frame clones and leaves some out. Here the sample spans some 69,000 clones, over 60% being singletons. The source was CD4+ or CD8+ T cells sorted from blood, collected in a trial of the OX40 agonist ivuxolimab. The origin of the receptors is an adult with an advanced solid tumor such as melanoma, head and neck, liver or kidney cancer. CDR3s include the opening cysteine and the closing phenylalanine or tryptophan. The order of the fields is V gene, clone size, J gene, CDR3 protein. For some rows the clone size is stated as once, few or many, or as a class when expanded; others skip it.

>TRBV28|-|TRBJ2-2
CASSLDNTGELFF
>TRBV11-2|-|TRBJ2-2
CASKQETSTGELFF
>TRBV2|-|TRBJ1-1
CASSRRMNTEAFF
>TRBV18|few|TRBJ1-1
CASSPQWSQRGTEAFF
>TRBV18|few|TRBJ1-1
CASSPTQESEAFF
>TRBV5-5|once|TRBJ2-1
CASSLVQGSYNEQFF
>TRBV7-9|-|TRBJ2-2
CASSLGGGANTGELFF
>TRBV30|-|TRBJ1-2
CAWTGRWLDFSYGYTF
>TRBV18|-|TRBJ1-6
CASSPRDRISPLHF
>TRBV7-9|many|TRBJ1-2
CASSFNRGSYGYTF
>TRBV7-2|few|TRBJ1-4
CASSPEWGSEKLFF
>TRBV18|few|TRBJ1-4
CASSPMGQANEKLFF
>TRBV18|-|TRBJ1-2
CASSPTKGSYTF
>TRBV6-5|-|TRBJ1-2
CASSYGRDGYGYTF
>TRBV18|-|TRBJ1-6
CASSPWQGLNSPLHF
>TRBV5-4|-|TRBJ2-1
CASSLARRNEQFF
>TRBV5-3|-|TRBJ1-2
CARSLHRGQGGYTF
>TRBV28|-|TRBJ2-5
CASSLEGQQETQYF
>TRBV28|-|TRBJ1-5
CASSFQGRWNQPQHF
>TRBV11-2|many|TRBJ1-2
CASSLRTGYGYTF
>TRBV5-1|-|TRBJ1-2
CASSLSGTGYGYTF
>TRBV28|-|TRBJ2-2
CASSLAGEGAGELFF
>TRBV11-2|-|TRBJ2-7
CASSYSLAGEQYF
>TRBV4-2|once|TRBJ2-2
CASSRGLGNTGELFF
>TRBV7-2|-|TRBJ2-7
CASSLDSLSYEQYF
>TRBV29-1|-|TRBJ2-2
CSGRRGGVAGELFF
>TRBV6-5|few|TRBJ1-6
CASRTTRISPLHF
>TRBV4-2|-|TRBJ2-1
CASSQPMSGPYNEQFF